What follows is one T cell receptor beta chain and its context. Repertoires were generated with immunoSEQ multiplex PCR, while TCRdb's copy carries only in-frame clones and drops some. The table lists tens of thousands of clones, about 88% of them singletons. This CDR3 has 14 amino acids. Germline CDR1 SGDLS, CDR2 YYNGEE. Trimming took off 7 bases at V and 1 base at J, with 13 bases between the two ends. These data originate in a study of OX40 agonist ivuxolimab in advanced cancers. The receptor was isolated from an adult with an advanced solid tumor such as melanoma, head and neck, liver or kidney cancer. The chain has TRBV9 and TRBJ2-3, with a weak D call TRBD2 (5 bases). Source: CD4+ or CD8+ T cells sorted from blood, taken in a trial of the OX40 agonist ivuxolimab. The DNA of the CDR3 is TGTGCCAGCGAGCCGGGGATCGGCACAGATACGCAGTATTTT. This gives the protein CASEPGIGTDTQYF.